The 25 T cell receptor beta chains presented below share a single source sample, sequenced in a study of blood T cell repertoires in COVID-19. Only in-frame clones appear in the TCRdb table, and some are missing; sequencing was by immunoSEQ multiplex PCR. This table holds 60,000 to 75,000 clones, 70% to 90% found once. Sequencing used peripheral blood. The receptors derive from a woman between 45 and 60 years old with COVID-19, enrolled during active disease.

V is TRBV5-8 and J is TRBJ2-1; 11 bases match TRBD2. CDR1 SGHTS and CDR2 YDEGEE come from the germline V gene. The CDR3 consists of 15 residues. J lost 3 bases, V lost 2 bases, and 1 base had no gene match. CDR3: CASSFGTSGYNEQFF. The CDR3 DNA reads TGTGCCAGCAGCTTCGGGACTAGCGGCTACAATGAGCAGTTCTTC.

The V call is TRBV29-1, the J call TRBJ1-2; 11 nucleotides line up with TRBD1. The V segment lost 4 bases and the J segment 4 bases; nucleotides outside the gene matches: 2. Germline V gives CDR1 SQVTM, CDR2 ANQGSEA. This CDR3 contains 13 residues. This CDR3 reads CSVGDRGIYGYTF. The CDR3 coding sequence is TGCAGCGTTGGGGACAGGGGGATCTATGGCTACACCTTC.

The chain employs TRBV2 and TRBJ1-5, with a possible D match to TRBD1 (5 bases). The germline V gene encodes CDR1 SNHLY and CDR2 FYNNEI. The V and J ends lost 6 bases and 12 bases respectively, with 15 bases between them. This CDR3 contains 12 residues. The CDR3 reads CASRRGASDQHF. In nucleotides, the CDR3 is TGTGCCAGCAGGCGTGGGGCCTCTGACCAGCATTTT.

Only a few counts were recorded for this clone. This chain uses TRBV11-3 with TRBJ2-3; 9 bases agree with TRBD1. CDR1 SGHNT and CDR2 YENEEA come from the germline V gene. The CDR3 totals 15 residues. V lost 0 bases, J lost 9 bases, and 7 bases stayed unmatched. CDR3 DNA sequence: TGTGCCAGCAGCTTAGACTTCGGGACAGGGTTAACGCAGTATTTT. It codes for CASSLDFGTGLTQYF. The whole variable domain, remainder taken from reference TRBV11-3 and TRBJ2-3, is EAGVVQSPRYKIIEKKQPVAFWCNPISGHNTLYWYLQNLGQGPELLIRYENEEAVDDSQLPKDRFSAERLKGVDSTLKIQPAELGDSAVYLCASSLDFGTGLTQYFGPGTRLTVL.

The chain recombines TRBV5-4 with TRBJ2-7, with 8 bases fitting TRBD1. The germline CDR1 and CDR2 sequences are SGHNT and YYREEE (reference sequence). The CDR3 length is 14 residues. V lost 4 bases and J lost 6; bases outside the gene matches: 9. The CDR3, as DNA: TGTGCCAGCAGCAAGGGACAGGTCCCTGGCGAGCAGTACTTC. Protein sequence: CASSKGQVPGEQYF.

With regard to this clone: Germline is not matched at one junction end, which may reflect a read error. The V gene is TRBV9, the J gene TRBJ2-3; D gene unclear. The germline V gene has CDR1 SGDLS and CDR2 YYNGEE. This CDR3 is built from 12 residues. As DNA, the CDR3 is TGTGCCAGCAGCTTTGGCACGGATACGCAGTATTTT. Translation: CASSFGTDTQYF.

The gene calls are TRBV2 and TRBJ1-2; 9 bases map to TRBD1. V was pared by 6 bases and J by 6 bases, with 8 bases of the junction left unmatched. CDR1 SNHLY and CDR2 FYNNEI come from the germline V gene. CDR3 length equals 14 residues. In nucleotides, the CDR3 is TGTGCCAGCAGCTACTCAGGACAGGGGAATGGCTACACCTTC. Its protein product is CASSYSGQGNGYTF.

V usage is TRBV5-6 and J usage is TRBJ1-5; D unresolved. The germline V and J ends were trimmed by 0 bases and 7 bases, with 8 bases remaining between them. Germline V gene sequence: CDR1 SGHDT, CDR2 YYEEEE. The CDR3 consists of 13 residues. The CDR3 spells CASSLASGQPQHF. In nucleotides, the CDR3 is TGTGCCAGCAGCTTGGCCAGCGGACAGCCCCAGCATTTT.

The CDR3 sequence is CASALRGTEAFF. The CDR3 nucleotides are TGTGCCAGCGCCCTTAGGGGCACTGAAGCTTTCTTT. J is TRBJ1-1 and V is TRBV6-6; the D gene is possibly TRBD1 (5 bases). The CDR3 sequence is 12 residues long. Germline lookup yields CDR1 MNHNY and CDR2 SVGAGI (reference sequence). Trimming removed 8 bases from V and 4 bases from J, with 11 bases in between.

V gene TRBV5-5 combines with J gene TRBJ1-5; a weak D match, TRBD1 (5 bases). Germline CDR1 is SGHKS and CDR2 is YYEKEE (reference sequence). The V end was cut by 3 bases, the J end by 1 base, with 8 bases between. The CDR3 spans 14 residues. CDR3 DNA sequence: TGTGCCAGCAGCTCAGGGTTGAGCAATCAGCCCCAGCATTTT. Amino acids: CASSSGLSNQPQHF.

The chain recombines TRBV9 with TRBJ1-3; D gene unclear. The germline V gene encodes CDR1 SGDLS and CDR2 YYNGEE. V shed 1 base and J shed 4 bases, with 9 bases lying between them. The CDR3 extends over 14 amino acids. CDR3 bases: TGTGCCAGCAGCGTAAGCGGGCTAGGAAACACCATATATTTT. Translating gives CASSVSGLGNTIYF.

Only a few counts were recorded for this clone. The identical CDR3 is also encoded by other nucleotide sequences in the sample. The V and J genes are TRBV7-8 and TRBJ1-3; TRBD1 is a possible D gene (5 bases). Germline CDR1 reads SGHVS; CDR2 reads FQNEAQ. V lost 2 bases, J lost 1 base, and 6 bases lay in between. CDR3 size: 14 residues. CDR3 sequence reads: CASSLRGSGNTIYF. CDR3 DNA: TGTGCCAGCAGCTTAAGGGGTTCTGGAAACACCATATATTTT.

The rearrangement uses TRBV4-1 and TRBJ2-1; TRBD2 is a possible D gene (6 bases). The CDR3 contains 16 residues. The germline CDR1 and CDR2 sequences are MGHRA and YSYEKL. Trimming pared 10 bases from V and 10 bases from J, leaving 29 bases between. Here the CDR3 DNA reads TGCGCCACCTCAGCCCTCGGGGACTCGACTCATCGCGAGCAGTTCTTC. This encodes CATSALGDSTHREQFF.

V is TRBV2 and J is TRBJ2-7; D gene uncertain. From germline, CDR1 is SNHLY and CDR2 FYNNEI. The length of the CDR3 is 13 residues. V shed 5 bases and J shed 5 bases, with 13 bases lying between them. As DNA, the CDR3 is TGTGCCAGCAGTCCTGCGAGTACGGACGAGCAGTACTTC. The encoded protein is CASSPASTDEQYF. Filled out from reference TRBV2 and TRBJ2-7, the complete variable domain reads EPEVTQTPSHQVTQMGQEVILRCVPISNHLYFYWYRQILGQKVEFLVSFYNNEISEKSEIFDDQFSVERPDGSNFTLKIRSTKLEDSAMYFCASSPASTDEQYFGPGTRLTVT.

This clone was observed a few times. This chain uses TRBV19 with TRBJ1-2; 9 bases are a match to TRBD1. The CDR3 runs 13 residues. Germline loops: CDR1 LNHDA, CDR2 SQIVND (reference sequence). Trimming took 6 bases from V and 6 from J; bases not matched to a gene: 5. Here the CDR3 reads CASRRQGEDGYTF. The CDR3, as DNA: TGTGCCAGTAGGAGACAGGGGGAGGATGGCTACACCTTC.

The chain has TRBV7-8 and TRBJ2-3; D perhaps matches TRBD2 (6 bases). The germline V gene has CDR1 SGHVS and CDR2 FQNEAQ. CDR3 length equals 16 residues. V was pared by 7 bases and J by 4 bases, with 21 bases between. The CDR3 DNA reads TGTGCCAGCACCCTGTTATTATGGAGGGCCTCAGATACGCAGTATTTT. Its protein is CASTLLLWRASDTQYF. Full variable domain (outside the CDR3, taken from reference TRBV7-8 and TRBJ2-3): GAGVSQSPRYKVAKRGQDVALRCDPISGHVSLFWYQQALGQGPEFLTYFQNEAQLDKSGLPSDRFFAERPEGSVSTLKIQRTQQEDSAVYLCASTLLLWRASDTQYFGPGTRLTVL.

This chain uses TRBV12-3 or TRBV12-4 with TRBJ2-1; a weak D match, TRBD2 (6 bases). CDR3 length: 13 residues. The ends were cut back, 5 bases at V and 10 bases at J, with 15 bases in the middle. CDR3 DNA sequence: TGTGCCAGCAGTCCCTGGGGGGATGGGGAGCAGTTCTTC. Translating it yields CASSPWGDGEQFF.

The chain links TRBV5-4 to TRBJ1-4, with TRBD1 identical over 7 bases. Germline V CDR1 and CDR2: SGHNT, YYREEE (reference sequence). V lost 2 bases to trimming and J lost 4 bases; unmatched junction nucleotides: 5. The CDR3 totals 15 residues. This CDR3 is CASSFQTGRNEKLFF. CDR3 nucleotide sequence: TGTGCCAGCAGCTTCCAGACAGGGCGTAATGAAAAACTGTTTTTT.

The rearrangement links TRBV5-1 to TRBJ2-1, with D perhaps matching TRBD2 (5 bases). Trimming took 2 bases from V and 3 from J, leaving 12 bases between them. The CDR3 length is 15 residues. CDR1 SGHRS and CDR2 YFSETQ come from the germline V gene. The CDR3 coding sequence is TGCGCCAGCAGCTTAGGGCTAGCCAGCTACAATGAGCAGTTCTTC. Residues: CASSLGLASYNEQFF. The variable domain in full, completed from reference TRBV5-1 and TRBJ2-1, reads KAGVTQTPRYLIKTRGQQVTLSCSPISGHRSVSWYQQTPGQGLQFLFEYFSETQRNKGNFPGRFSGRQFSNSRSEMNVSTLELGDSALYLCASSLGLASYNEQFFGPGTRLTVL.

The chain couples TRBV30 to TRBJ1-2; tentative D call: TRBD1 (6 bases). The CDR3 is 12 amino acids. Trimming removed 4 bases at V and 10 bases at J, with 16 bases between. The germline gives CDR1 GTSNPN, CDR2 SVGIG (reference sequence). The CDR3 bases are TGTGCCTGGACAGGGGCAGGGGATGCCTACACCTTC. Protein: CAWTGAGDAYTF.

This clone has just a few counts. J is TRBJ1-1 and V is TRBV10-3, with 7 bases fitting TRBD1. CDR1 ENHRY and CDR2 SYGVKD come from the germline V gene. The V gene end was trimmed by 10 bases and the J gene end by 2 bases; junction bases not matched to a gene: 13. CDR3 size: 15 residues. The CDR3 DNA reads TGTGCCACCCGTGGGACAGATAGCATAAACACTGAAGCTTTCTTT. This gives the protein CATRGTDSINTEAFF.

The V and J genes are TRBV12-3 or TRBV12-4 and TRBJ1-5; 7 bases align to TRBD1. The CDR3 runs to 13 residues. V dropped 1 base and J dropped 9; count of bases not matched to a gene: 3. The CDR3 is CASSLGNRGPQHF. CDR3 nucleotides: TGTGCCAGCAGTTTAGGCAACAGGGGGCCCCAGCATTTT.

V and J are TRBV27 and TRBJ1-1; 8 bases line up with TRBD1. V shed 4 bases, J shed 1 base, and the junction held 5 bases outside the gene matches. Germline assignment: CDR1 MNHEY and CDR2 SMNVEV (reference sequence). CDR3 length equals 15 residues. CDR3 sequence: CASSYSTGANTEAFF. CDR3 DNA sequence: TGTGCCAGCAGTTACTCGACAGGGGCGAACACTGAAGCTTTCTTT.

In DNA, the CDR3 is TGTGCCAGCAGCTTTGACAAGGGAGCGTTCTTC. It translates to CASSFDKGAFF. This chain connects TRBV7-9 to TRBJ2-1, with D possibly TRBD2 on 5 matching bases. The CDR3 is 11 amino acids. Deletions cut 3 bases from V and 15 bases from J, with 12 bases between. CDR1 and CDR2 from the germline V gene are SEHNR and FQNEAQ (reference sequence).

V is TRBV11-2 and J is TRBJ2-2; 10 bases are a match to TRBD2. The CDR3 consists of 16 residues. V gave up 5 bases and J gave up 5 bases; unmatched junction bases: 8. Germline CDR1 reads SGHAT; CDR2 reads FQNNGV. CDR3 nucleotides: TGTGCCAGCAGCCTTGCTAGCGGGAGTGGTACCGGGGAGCTGTTTTTT. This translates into CASSLASGSGTGELFF.